These T cell receptor beta chains were read from a single sample in a study of cytomegalovirus exposure and HLA in healthy donors. TCRdb's copy holds only in-frame clones and misses some; the assay was immunoSEQ multiplex PCR. Of 120,000 to 150,000 clones listed, roughly 76% are singletons. The specimen was PBMCs. These TCRs come from a man aged 18 to 29 in good health and CMV-seronegative. Both conserved end residues are part of each CDR3. A D gene is named only where the DNA matches it firmly. Clone size is shown for a subset of rows, as once, few, many or a class of expanded clone.

j_call clone_size d_call v_call cdr3_aa cdr3_nt
TRBJ2-3 - TRBD1 TRBV15 CATSTWDSQSTDTQYF TGTGCCACCAGCACCTGGGACAGCCAAAGCACAGATACGCAGTATTTT
TRBJ2-7 - TRBD2 TRBV5-1 CASSLPGGGNSYEQYF TGCGCCAGCAGCCTCCCGGGAGGGGGGAATTCCTACGAGCAGTACTTC
TRBJ2-7 once - TRBV18 CASQGQQGRHEQYF TGTGCCAGCCAAGGGCAACAGGGACGTCACGAGCAGTACTTC
TRBJ1-1 - - TRBV7-8 CASSLAPRRMNTEAFF TGTGCCAGCAGCTTGGCCCCCAGGCGCATGAACACTGAAGCTTTCTTT
TRBJ2-1 - TRBD2 TRBV5-1 CASRGPGLAGQASSYNEQFF TGCGCCAGCAGAGGGCCGGGACTAGCGGGCCAGGCGAGCTCCTACAATGAGCAGTTCTTC
TRBJ2-7 - - TRBV27 CASRRNKQGISYEQYF TGTGCCAGCAGACGAAATAAACAGGGAATTTCCTACGAGCAGTACTTC
TRBJ2-2 - TRBD1 TRBV19 CASMGQGAAGELFF TGTGCCAGTATGGGGCAGGGGGCGGCCGGGGAGCTGTTTTTT
TRBJ1-5 - TRBD1 TRBV19 CASIAPGQGAYQPQHF TGTGCCAGTATCGCACCGGGACAGGGGGCGTATCAGCCCCAGCATTTT
TRBJ2-7 - - TRBV5-1 CASSLRGEQYF TGCGCCAGCAGCTTGCGGGGCGAGCAGTACTTC
TRBJ2-5 - TRBD2 TRBV6-6 CASSWTSGGQETQYF TGTGCCAGCAGCTGGACTAGCGGGGGCCAAGAGACCCAGTACTTC
TRBJ1-5 - - TRBV5-1 CASSRSAGVGQPQHF TGCGCCAGCAGCCGATCTGCAGGGGTGGGTCAGCCCCAGCATTTT
TRBJ2-1 - - TRBV5-4 CASSPGQHNEQFF TGTGCCAGCAGCCCCGGACAGCACAATGAGCAGTTCTTC
TRBJ1-5 - TRBD1 TRBV6-5 CASRTDRGDNQPQHF TGTGCCAGCAGAACCGACAGGGGAGACAATCAGCCCCAGCATTTT
TRBJ2-7 - - TRBV9 CASSVGRDYEQYF TGTGCCAGCAGCGTAGGGCGGGACTACGAGCAGTACTTC
TRBJ2-7 - - TRBV5-4 CASSLEVETAYEQYF TGTGCCAGCAGCTTAGAGGTTGAGACAGCCTACGAGCAGTACTTC
TRBJ2-6 - - TRBV7-9 CASSLAGANVLTF TGTGCCAGCAGCTTGGCCGGGGCCAACGTCCTGACTTTC
TRBJ1-4 - TRBD1 TRBV27 CASSPDRVLEKLFF TGTGCCAGCAGCCCGGACAGGGTGCTGGAAAAACTGTTTTTT
TRBJ2-3 - TRBD2 TRBV11-3 CASSETGLAGAATDTQYF TGTGCCAGCAGCGAAACAGGACTAGCGGGGGCGGCTACAGATACGCAGTATTTT
TRBJ1-1 - - TRBV27 CASSLAGVGAEAFF TGTGCCAGCAGTTTAGCAGGGGTCGGTGCTGAAGCTTTCTTT
TRBJ1-2 - - TRBV28 CASSDGGGDYGYTF TGTGCCAGCAGTGACGGGGGAGGCGACTATGGCTACACCTTC